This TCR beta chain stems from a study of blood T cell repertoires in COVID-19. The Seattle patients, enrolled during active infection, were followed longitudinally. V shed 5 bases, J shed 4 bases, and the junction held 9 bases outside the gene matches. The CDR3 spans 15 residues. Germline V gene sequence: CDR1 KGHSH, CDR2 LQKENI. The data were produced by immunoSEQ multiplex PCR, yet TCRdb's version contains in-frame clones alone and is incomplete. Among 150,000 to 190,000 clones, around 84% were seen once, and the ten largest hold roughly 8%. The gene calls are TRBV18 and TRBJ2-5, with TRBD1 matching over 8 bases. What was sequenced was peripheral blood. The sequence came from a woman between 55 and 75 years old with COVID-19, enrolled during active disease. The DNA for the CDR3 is TGTGCCAGCTCATCAGGACAGGGTGTAATAGAGACCCAGTACTTC. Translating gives CASSSGQGVIETQYF.